This T cell receptor beta chain was sequenced in a study of blood T cells in healthy people across ages. As for the study in general: When template switching was applied, about one barcoded beta molecule was captured per two T cells.

The authors ran a second PCR of roughly 7 to 11 cycles using a sample-barcoded 5' primer and a J-beta primer mix. TCRdb ran MiXCR on the 5' RACE reads and lists one entry per CDR3 protein. Among about 1.4 million distinct CDR3 sequences listed, around 59% were seen once. V was shortened by 2 bases and J by 1 base, with 17 bases between the two germline ends. Germline CDR1 MNHEY, CDR2 SMNVEV (reference sequence). This CDR3 contains 17 residues. Material: blood. This chain joins TRBV27 and TRBJ1-2; maybe TRBD1 (5 bases). The receptor's source is a man aged 18 to 29 in good health. DNA of the CDR3: TGTGCCAGCAGTTTAGGCCCGATCGGGGGGGGTAACTATGGCTACACCTTC. It encodes CASSLGPIGGGNYGYTF.